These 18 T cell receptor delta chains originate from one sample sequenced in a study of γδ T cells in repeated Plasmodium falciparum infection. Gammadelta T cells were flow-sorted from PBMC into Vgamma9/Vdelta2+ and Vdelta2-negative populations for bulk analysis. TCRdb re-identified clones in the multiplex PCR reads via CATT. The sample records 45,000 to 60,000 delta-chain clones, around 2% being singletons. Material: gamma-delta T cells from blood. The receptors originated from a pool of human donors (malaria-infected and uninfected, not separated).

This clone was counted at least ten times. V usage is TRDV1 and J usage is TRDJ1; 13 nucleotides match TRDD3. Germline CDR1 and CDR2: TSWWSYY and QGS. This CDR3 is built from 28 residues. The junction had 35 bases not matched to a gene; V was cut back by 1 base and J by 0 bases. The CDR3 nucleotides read TGTGCTCTTGGGGAACCCAACCTACTACTGGGGGATACGCCGAAGGGGATACCCACGCCGCGTTACACCGATAAACTCATCTTT. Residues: CALGEPNLLLGDTPKGIPTPRYTDKLIF.

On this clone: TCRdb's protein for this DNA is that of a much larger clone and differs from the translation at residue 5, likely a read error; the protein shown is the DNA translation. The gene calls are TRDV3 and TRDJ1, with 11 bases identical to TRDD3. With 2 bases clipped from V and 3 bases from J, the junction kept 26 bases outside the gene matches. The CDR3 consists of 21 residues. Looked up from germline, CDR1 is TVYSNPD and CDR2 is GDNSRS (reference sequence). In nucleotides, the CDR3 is TGTGCCTTTGAGCCTTGGCCTTCCGCCTATAGTGGGGGATACGTCTCCGATAAACTCATCTTT. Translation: CAFEPWPSAYSGGYVSDKLIF.

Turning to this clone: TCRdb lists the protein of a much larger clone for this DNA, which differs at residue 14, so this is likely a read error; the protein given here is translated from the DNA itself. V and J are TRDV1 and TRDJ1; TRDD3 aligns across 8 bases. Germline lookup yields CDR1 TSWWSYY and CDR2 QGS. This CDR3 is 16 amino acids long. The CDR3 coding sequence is TGTGCTCCCAACTACGGACGGGGGATATCGGCCGATAAACCCATCTTT. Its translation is CAPNYGRGISADKPIF.

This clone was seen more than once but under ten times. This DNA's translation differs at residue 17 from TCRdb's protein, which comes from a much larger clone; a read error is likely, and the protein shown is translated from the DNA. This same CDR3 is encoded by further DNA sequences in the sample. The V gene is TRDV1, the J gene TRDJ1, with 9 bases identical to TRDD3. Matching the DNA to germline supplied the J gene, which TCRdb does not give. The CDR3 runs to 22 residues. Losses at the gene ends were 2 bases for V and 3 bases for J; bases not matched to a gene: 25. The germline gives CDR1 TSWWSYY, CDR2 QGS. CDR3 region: CALGENQFKYWGTPLYADKLIF. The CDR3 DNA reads TGTGCTCTTGGGGAAAACCAATTCAAGTACTGGGGGACTCCTCTGTACGCCGATAAACTCATCTTT.

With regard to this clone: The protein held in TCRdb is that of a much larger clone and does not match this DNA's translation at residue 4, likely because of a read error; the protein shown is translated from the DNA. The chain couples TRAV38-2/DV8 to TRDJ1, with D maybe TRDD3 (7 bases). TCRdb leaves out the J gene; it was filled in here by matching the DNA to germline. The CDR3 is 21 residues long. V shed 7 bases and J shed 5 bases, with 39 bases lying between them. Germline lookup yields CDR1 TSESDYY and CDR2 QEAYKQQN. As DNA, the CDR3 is TGTGCTTATGGCCTTCCCCTCATCCTTCCCTTGGGGGACCTACTGTTAGATAAACTCATCTTT. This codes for CAYGLPLILPLGDLLLDKLIF.

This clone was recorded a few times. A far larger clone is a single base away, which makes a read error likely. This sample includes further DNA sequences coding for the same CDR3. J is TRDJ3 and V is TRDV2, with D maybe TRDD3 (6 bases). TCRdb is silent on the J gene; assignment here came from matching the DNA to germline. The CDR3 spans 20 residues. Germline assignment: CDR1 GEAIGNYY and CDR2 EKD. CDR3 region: CACDTVGGAQSTWDTRQMFF. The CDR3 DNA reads TGTGCCTGCGACACCGTGGGGGGGGCCCAATCGACCTGGGACACCCGACAGATGTTTTTC.

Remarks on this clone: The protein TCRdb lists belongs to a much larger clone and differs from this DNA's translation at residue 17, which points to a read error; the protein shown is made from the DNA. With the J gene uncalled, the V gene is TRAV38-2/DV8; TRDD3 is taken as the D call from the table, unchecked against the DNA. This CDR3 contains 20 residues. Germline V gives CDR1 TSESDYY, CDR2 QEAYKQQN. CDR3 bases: TGTGCTTACGGAGGGAGCCTTCCTATGGCCATGAACTGGGGGATACGAAAGCTCATCTTT. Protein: CAYGGSLPMAMNWGIRKLIF.

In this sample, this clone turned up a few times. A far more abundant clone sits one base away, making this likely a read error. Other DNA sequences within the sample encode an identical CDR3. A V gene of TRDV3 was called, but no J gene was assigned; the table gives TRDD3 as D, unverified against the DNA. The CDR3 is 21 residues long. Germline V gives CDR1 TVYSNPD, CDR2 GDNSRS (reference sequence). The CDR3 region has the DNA TGTGCCTTTTGCCGGGCCTTCAAGTCGATGAGGGACAACTCGTACACCGATAAACTCATCTTC. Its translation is CAFCRAFKSMRDNSYTDKLIF.

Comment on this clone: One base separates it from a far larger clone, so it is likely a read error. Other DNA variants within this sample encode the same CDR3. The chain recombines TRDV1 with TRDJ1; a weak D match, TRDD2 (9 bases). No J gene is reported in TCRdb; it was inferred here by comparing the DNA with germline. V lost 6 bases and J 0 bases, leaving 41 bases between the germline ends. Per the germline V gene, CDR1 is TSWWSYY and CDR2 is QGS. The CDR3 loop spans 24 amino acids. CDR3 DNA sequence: TGTGCTCTTGGACCGTATCGGGCCCCTTCCTACGTGTTTACTGGGGGCCGTTACACCGATAAACTCATCTTT. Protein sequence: CALGPYRAPSYVFTGGRYTDKLIF.

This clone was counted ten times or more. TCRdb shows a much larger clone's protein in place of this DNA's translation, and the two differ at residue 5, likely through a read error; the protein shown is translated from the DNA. The CDR3 loop reads CALGRAQVSDKLIF. CDR3 nucleotide sequence: TGTGCTCTTGGGCGTGCTCAAGTGTCCGATAAACTCATCTTT. The chain recombines TRDV1 with TRDJ1; D remains unclear. V shed 5 bases and J shed 3 bases, with 13 bases lying between them. From germline, CDR1 is TSWWSYY and CDR2 QGS. CDR3 length: 14 residues.

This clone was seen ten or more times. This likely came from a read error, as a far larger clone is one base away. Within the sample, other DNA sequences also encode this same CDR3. CDR3 in DNA: TGTGCTCTTGGGGGTCCCGCCTTCCTACGGAACTGGGGATGGAGGTACACCGATAAACTCATCTTT. Residues: CALGGPAFLRNWGWRYTDKLIF. The V gene is TRDV1, the J gene TRDJ1, with 9 bases matching TRDD2. The J gene, absent from TCRdb, was called here by matching the DNA to germline. This CDR3 is 22 amino acids long. The V gene's germline CDR1 is TSWWSYY and CDR2 QGS. J was trimmed by 0 bases and V by 4 bases; bases with no gene match: 24.

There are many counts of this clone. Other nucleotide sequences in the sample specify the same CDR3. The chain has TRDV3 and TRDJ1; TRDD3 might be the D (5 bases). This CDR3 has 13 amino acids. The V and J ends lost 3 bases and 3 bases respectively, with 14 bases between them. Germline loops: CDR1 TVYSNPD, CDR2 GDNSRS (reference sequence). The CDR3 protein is CAFSTGGPDKLIF. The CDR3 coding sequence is TGTGCCTTCTCTACGGGGGGCCCCGATAAACTCATCTTT.

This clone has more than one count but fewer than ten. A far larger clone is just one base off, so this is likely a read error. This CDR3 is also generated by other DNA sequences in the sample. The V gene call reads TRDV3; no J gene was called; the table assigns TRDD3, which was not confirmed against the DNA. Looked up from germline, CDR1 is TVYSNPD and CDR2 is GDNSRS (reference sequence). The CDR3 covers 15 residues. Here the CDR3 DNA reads TGTGCCTTAATACTCTCGGAGGAGAGATATGGTAAACTCATTTTT. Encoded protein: CALILSEERYGKLIF.

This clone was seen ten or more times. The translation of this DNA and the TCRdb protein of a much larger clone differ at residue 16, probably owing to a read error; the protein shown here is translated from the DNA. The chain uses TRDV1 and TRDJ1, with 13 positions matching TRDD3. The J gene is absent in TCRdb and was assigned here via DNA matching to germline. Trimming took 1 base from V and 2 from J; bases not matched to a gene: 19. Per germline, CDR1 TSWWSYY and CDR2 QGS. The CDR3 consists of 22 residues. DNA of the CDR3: TGTGCTCTTGGGGAACCCCCGGGATTCATACTGGGGGATACGGTTTGTACCGATAAACTCATCTTT. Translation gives CALGEPPGFILGDTVCTDKLIF.

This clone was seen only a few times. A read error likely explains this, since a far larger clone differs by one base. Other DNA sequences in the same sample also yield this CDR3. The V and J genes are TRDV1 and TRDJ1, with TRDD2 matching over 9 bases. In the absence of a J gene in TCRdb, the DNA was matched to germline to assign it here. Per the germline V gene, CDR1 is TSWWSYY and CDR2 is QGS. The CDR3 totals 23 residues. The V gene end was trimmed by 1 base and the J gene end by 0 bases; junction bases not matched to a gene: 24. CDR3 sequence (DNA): TGTGCTCTTGGGGAACCCCATCACCTTCCTACGAGTACTGGTCGAAAATACACCGATAAACTCATCTTT. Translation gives CALGEPHHLPTSTGRKYTDKLIF.

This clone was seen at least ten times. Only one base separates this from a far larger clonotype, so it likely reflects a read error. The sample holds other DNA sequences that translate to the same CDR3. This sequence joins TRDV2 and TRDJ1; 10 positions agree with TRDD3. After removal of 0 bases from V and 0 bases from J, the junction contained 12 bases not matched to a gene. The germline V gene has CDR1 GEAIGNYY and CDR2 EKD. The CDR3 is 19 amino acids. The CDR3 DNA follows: TGTGCCTGTGACACCGTAGGGGGGATACGTCGGCACCACACCGATAAACTCATCTTT. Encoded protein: CACDTVGGIRRHHTDKLIF.

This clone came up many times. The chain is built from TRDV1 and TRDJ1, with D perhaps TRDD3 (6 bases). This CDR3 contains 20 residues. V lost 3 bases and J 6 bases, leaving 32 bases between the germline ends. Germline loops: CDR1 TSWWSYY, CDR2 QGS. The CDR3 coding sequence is TGTGCTCTTGGGGACCTTATCTTCCCACCTCCTCGTACTGGGACCCATAAACTCATCTTT. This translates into CALGDLIFPPPRTGTHKLIF.

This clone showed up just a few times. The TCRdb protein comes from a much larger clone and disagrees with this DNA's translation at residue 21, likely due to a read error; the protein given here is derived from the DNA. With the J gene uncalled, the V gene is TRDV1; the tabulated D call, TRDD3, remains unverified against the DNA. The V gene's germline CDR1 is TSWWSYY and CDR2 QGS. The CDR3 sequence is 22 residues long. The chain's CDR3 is CALGAKWPLTYWGIWRPDKLTF. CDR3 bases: TGTGCTCTTGGGGCAAAATGGCCTTTGACATACTGGGGGATATGGAGACCCGATAAACTCACCTTT.